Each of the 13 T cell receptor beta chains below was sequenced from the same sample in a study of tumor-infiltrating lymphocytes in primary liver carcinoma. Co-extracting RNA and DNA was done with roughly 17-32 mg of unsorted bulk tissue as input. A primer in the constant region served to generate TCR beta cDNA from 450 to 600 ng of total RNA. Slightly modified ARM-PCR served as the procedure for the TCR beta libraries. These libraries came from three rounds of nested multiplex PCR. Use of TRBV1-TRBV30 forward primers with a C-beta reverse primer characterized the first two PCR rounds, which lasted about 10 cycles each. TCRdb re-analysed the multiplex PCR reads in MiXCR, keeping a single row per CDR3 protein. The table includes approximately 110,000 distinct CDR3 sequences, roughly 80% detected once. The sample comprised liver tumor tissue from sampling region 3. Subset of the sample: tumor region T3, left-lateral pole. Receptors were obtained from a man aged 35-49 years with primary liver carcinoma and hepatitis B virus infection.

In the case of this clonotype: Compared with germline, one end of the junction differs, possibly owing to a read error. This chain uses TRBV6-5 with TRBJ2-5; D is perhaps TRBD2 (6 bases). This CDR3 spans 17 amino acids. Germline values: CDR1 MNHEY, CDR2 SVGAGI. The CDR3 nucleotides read TGTGCCAGCAGTTACTCGAGTAGCGGCGGGACCCAAGAGGCCCAGTACTTC. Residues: CASSYSSSGGTQEAQYF.

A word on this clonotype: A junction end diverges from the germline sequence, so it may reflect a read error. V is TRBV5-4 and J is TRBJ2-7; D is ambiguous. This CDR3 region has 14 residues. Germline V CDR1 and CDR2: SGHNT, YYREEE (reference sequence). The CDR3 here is CASSLAGFSYELLF. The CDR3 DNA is TGTGCCAGCAGCTTGGCCGGTTTCTCCTACGAGCTGTTATTC.

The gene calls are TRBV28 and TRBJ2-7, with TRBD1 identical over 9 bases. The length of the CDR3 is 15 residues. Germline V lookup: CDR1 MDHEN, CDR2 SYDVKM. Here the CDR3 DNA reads TGTGCAAGTCCGCCACCGGACAGGGGCTTCCACGAGCAGTACTTC. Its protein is CASPPPDRGFHEQYF.

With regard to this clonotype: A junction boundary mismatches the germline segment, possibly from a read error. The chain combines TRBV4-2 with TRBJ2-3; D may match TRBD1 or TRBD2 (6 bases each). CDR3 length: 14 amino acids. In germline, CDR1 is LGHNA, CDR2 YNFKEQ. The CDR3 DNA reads TGTGCCAGCAGCCTTGAGGGGGGAGGAGGTACGCAATATTTT. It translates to CASSLEGGGGTQYF.

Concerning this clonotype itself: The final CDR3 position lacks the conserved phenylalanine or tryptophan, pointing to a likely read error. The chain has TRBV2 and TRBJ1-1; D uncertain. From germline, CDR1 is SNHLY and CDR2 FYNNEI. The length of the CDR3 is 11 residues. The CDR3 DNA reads TGTACCAGCACCAACCGGGCAGAAGCTTTCCTT. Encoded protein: CTSTNRAEAFL.

Written as DNA, the CDR3 is TGCGCCAGCAGCTTGGAGTGGGGTCCTCTGACTCACAATGAGCAGTTCTTC. Translating gives CASSLEWGPLTHNEQFF. The chain uses TRBV5-1 and TRBJ2-1; D ambiguous. The V end lost 0 bases, the J end lost 5 bases, and 18 bases lay between the germline ends. The CDR3 contains 17 residues. Germline V gene sequence: CDR1 SGHRS, CDR2 YFSETQ.

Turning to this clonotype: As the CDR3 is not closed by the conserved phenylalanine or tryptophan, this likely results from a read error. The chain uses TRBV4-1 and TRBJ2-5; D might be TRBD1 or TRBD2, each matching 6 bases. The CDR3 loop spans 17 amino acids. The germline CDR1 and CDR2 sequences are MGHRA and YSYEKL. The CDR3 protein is CTSSQAFRGLRGETQYL. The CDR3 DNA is TGCACCAGCAGCCAAGCCTTTCGGGGGCTCAGGGGAGAGACCCAGTACTTA.

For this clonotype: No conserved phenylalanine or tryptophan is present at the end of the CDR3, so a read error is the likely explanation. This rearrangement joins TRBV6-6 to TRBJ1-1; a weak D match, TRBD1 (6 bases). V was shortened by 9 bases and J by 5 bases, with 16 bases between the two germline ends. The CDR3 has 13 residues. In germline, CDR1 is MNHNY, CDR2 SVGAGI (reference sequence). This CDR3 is CASSTGWTTEAFS. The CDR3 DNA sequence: TGTGCCAGTAGCACAGGGTGGACTACTGAAGCTTTCTCT.

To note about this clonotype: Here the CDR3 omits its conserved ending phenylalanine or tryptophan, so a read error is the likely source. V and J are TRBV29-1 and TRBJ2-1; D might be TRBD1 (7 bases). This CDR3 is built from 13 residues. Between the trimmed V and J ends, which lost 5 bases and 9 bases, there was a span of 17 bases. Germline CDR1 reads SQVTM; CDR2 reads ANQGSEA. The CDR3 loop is CSVQLRGDSEQFI. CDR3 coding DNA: TGCAGCGTTCAGCTAAGGGGGGACAGTGAGCAGTTCATC.

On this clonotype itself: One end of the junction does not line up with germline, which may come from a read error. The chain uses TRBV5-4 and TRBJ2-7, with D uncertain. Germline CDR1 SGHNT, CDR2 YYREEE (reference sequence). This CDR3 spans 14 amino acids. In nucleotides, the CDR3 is TGTGCCAGTAGCTTGGCCGGTTTCTCCTACAAGCAGTACTTT. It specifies CASSLAGFSYKQYF.

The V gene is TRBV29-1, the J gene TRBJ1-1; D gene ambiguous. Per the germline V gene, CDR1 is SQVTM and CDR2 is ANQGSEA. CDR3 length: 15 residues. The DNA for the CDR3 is TGCAGTGTCCGGGCAGGATCGGGGATGAACACTGAAGCTTTCTTT. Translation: CSVRAGSGMNTEAFF.

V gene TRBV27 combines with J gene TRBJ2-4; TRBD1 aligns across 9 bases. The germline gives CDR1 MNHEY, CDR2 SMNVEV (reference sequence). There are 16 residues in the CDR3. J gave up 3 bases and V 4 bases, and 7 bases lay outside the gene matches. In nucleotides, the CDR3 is TGTGCCAGCAGTTGGGGACAGGGTTTGGGCAAAAACATTCAGTACTTC. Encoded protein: CASSWGQGLGKNIQYF.

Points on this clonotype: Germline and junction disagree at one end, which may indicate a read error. CDR3 loop: CASSFGGEGTAEQLF. The CDR3 nucleotides are TGTGCCAGCAGCTTCGGCGGCGAGGGGACAGCTGAGCAGTTATTC. This rearrangement joins TRBV7-9 to TRBJ2-1; 7 bases fit TRBD1. The CDR3 contains 15 residues. Per the germline V gene, CDR1 is SEHNR and CDR2 is FQNEAQ (reference sequence).